This paragraph covers one T cell receptor beta chain sequence. Its specificity is not known. In the PCR, 60 Vbeta and 13 Jbeta primers were used. Repertoires were generated with immunoSEQ multiplex PCR, while TCRdb's copy carries only in-frame clones and drops some. The sample includes approximately 190,000 clones, roughly 81% of them seen just once. This record belongs to a study of cytomegalovirus exposure and HLA in healthy donors. V lost 4 bases, J lost 4 bases, and 6 bases stayed unmatched. Germline V gives CDR1 SGHDN, CDR2 FVKESK. CDR3 size: 15 residues. Overall study results and limits: For most TCR beta V segments, an earlier analysis put the productive rate at about 87% or about 30% of the time.

This receptor was identified in a woman aged 25 to 39 in good health and CMV-seropositive. The specimen sequenced was PBMCs. The J gene is TRBJ2-2, the V gene TRBV14, with 7 bases lining up with TRBD1. DNA for the CDR3: TGTGCCAGCAGCCTCGACAGGGTCGGCACCGGGGAGCTGTTTTTT. Protein product: CASSLDRVGTGELFF.